This is a list of T cell receptor beta chains from one sample in a study of blood T cell repertoires in COVID-19. Libraries were prepared by immunoSEQ multiplex PCR; TCRdb keeps only in-frame clonotypes and omits some of them. Found here are 250,000 to 300,000 clones, just over 90% of them singletons; the top ten hold 2% to 2.5%. Specimen: PBMCs or T cells enriched from blood (not recorded which). The receptors stem from a woman aged 40-49 years with acute COVID-19. The CDR3 runs from the conserved cysteine through the conserved F or W. A D gene is named only where the DNA matches it firmly. The size entry is marked missing in some rows and otherwise reads once, few, many or a size class.

TRBD2 once TRBJ2-3 TRBV19 CASSIGLAGEADTQYF TGTGCCAGTAGTATAGGCCTAGCGGGGGAAGCAGATACGCAGTATTTT
NA NA TRBJ1-4 TRBV7-2 CASREQGMSANEKLFF TGTGCCAGCAGAGAACAGGGAATGAGCGCTAATGAAAAACTGTTTTTT
TRBD1 NA TRBJ2-1 TRBV6-6 CASSPARDRADEQFF TGTGCCAGCAGCCCCGCTAGGGACAGGGCCGATGAGCAGTTCTTC
NA NA TRBJ1-2 TRBV28 CASTTGSPTNYGYTF TGTGCCAGTACAACAGGGTCCCCCACTAACTATGGCTACACCTTC
NA NA TRBJ1-4 TRBV7-9 CASTAPATNEKLFF TGTGCCAGCACAGCCCCCGCAACTAATGAAAAACTGTTTTTT
NA few TRBJ2-7 TRBV12-5 CASGPNSYEQYF TGTGCTAGTGGTCCCAATAGCTACGAGCAGTACTTC
NA NA TRBJ1-1 TRBV11-2 CASSLGGGKFDTEAFF TGTGCCAGCAGCTTAGGAGGAGGCAAATTTGACACTGAAGCTTTCTTT
TRBD1 NA TRBJ2-1 TRBV4-1 CASSQSGQGASYNEQFF TGCGCCAGCAGCCAATCGGGACAGGGGGCCTCCTACAATGAGCAGTTCTTC
NA NA TRBJ1-1 TRBV11-2 CASSSPGQRNTEAFF TGTGCCAGCAGCTCACCGGGACAAAGGAACACTGAAGCTTTCTTT
NA NA TRBJ2-1 TRBV25-1 CASKDYDEQFF TGTGCCAGCAAGGACTACGATGAGCAGTTCTTC
NA NA TRBJ2-2 TRBV7-3 CASSTARNTGELFF TGTGCCAGCAGCACCGCTAGGAACACCGGGGAGCTGTTTTTT
NA NA TRBJ2-7 TRBV24-1 CATPATPRDTDPLGVDVGPYEQYF TGTGCCACCCCCGCAACGCCCCGGGACACGGATCCTCTGGGTGTTGACGTGGGGCCCTACGAGCAGTACTTC
TRBD1 NA TRBJ1-6 TRBV28 CASSLDREASPLHF TGTGCCAGCAGTTTAGACAGGGAAGCTTCACCCCTCCACTTT
NA NA TRBJ2-7 TRBV9 CASSVGDSYEQYF TGTGCCAGCAGCGTAGGAGACAGCTACGAGCAGTACTTC
NA NA TRBJ1-1 TRBV27 CASSFATGEAFF TGTGCCAGCAGTTTTGCTACCGGGGAAGCTTTCTTT
NA NA TRBJ2-1 TRBV10-3 CASVDTSYNEQFF TGTGCCAGCGTGGACACATCCTACAATGAGCAGTTCTTC
TRBD2 NA TRBJ2-1 TRBV18 CASSPRGGQRFEQFF TGTGCCAGCTCACCACGGGGGGGTCAAAGATTCGAGCAGTTCTTC
TRBD1 NA TRBJ1-5 TRBV11-3 CASSTPTGGRHSNQPQHF TGTGCCAGCAGCACCCCGACAGGGGGCCGACATAGCAATCAGCCCCAGCATTTT
NA NA TRBJ2-3 TRBV19 CASSLSGVRSDTQYF TGTGCCAGTAGCCTGTCAGGGGTTCGGTCAGATACGCAGTATTTT
TRBD2 NA TRBJ2-3 TRBV27 CARMGLAGESTDTQYF TGTGCCAGGATGGGACTAGCGGGAGAAAGCACAGATACGCAGTATTTT
NA NA TRBJ2-2 TRBV7-2 CASSLGGGGVNTGELFF TGTGCCAGCAGCTTAGGAGGGGGCGGGGTGAACACCGGGGAGCTGTTTTTT
TRBD2 NA TRBJ2-3 TRBV30 CAWSAAPRLAVSTDTQYF TGTGCCTGGAGTGCCGCCCCCCGACTAGCGGTTAGCACAGATACGCAGTATTTT
TRBD2 NA TRBJ2-1 TRBV5-6 CASSLGYGSGRADEQFF TGTGCCAGCAGCTTAGGTTACGGCAGCGGGAGGGCCGATGAGCAGTTCTTC
NA once TRBJ1-1 TRBV28 CASSFYLLTARQNTEAFF TGTGCCAGCAGTTTTTATTTATTGACGGCGCGACAGAACACTGAAGCTTTCTTT
TRBD1 NA TRBJ2-2 TRBV6-5 CASSWGTGGSGELFF TGTGCCAGCAGTTGGGGGACAGGGGGCTCCGGGGAGCTGTTTTTT
TRBD2 NA TRBJ2-3 TRBV27 CASSWGQGLAGGPTDTQYF TGTGCCAGCAGTTGGGGTCAGGGACTAGCGGGGGGGCCCACAGATACGCAGTATTTT
TRBD1 once TRBJ2-7 TRBV6-5 CASRDRAVVYEQYF TGTGCCAGCAGAGACAGGGCAGTGGTTTACGAGCAGTACTTC
NA NA TRBJ1-2 TRBV7-9 CASSPRGAQDYGYTF TGTGCCAGCAGCCCTCGGGGGGCTCAAGACTATGGCTACACCTTC
NA once TRBJ2-3 TRBV2 CASSPRYQTAGDTQYF TGTGCCAGCAGTCCCAGATATCAGACAGCTGGAGATACGCAGTATTTT
TRBD2 NA TRBJ2-1 TRBV6-2/TRBV6-3 CASSYRAGYYNEQFF TGTGCCAGCAGTTACAGAGCGGGATACTACAATGAGCAGTTCTTC
TRBD1 once TRBJ2-5 TRBV2 CASSPQTGPRETQYF TGTGCCAGCAGTCCCCAGACAGGGCCAAGGGAGACCCAGTACTTC